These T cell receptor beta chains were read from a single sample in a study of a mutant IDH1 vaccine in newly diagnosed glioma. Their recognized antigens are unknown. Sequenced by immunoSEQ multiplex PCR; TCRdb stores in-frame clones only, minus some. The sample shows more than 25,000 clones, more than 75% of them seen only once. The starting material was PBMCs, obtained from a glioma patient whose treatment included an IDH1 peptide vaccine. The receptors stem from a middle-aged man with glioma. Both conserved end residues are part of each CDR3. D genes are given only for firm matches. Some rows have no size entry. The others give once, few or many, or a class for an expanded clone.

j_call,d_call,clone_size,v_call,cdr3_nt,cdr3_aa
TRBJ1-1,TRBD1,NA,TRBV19,TGTGCCAGTACTTCCAGGGGGACTGAAGCTTTCTTT,CASTSRGTEAFF
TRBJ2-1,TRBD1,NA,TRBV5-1,TGCGCCAGCAGCTTGGCCACAGGACAGGGGATGAATGAGCAGTTCTTC,CASSLATGQGMNEQFF
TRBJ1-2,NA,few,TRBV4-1,TGCGCCAGCAGCCAAGAAGGGCAGTCCTATGGCTACACCTTC,CASSQEGQSYGYTF
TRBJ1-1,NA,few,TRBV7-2,TGTGCCAGCAGCTTAGCGGGTGACCTAGGGGGTTTTGGCACTGAAGCTTTCTTT,CASSLAGDLGGFGTEAFF
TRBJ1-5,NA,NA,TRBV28,TGTGCCAGCACCCCTCTGGGGGGTTCAGGACAGCCCCAGCATTTT,CASTPLGGSGQPQHF
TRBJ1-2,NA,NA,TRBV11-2,TGTGCCAGCAGCGAAACAGGGAATGGCTACACCTTC,CASSETGNGYTF
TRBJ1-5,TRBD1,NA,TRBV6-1,TGTGCCAGCAGTCCGACAGGGGACAATCAGCCCCAGCATTTT,CASSPTGDNQPQHF
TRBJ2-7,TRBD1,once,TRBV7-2,TGTGCCAGCAGCCCCCGGGACAGGGCCACCGAGCAGTACTTC,CASSPRDRATEQYF
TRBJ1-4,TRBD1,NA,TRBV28,TGTGCCAGCAGTTCGTCGACAGGGGGTGCTAATGAAAAACTGTTTTTT,CASSSSTGGANEKLFF
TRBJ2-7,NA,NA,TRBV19,TGTGCCAGTAGTATAGCGGCCAACACCTACGAGCAGTACTTC,CASSIAANTYEQYF
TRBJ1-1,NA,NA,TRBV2,TGTGCCAGCAACAACATAGGGCCATACACTGAAGCTTTCTTT,CASNNIGPYTEAFF
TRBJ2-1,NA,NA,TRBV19,TGTGCCAGTAGTACGGTTTGGGGGGTCAATGAGCAGTTCTTC,CASSTVWGVNEQFF
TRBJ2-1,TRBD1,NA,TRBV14,TGTGCCAGCAGCCAAGCGGGACAGGGGGTTGAGCAGTTCTTC,CASSQAGQGVEQFF
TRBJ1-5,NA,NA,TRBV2,TGTGCCAGCAGTAGTGGGGGGGGCCCTCAGCCCCAGCATTTT,CASSSGGGPQPQHF
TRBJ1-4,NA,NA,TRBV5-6,TGTGCCAGCAGCCTGGACATCGGGACCACCATTAATGAAAAACTGTTTTTT,CASSLDIGTTINEKLFF
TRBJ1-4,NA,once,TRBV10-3,TGTGCCATCAGTGCAAGGGGAGGGCAGGATGGAGAAAAACTGTTTTTT,CAISARGGQDGEKLFF
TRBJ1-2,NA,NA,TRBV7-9,TGTGCCAGCAGCCCTGGGGAGGTCCGCGCCCTTAACTATGGCTACACCTTC,CASSPGEVRALNYGYTF
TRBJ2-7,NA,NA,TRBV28,TGTGCCAGCAGCTGGCGGGGAACCTACGAGCAGTACTTC,CASSWRGTYEQYF
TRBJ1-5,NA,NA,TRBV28,TGTGCCAGCAGTTTAACAGGTAGTCGGCAGCCCCAGCATTTT,CASSLTGSRQPQHF
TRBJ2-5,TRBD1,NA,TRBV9,TGTGCCAGCAGCGTAGCCGGGACAGAAGGGGAGACCCAGTACTTC,CASSVAGTEGETQYF
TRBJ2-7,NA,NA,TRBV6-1,TGTGCCAGCTTATCGGGGTATTTAATGGGCTACGAGCAGTACTTC,CASLSGYLMGYEQYF
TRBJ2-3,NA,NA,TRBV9,TGTGCCAGCAGCGTAGCTGGGGTCACAGATACGCAGTATTTT,CASSVAGVTDTQYF
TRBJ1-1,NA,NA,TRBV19,TGTGCCAGTAGTAAGTCGGGGGAGGCTTTCTTT,CASSKSGEAFF
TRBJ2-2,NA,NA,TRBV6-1,TGTGCCAGCATAATACCGGGAAGAAAAACCGGGGAGCTGTTTTTT,CASIIPGRKTGELFF
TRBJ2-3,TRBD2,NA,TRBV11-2,TGTGCCAGCAGCCGCCGGACTAGCGGGTTGGGCACAGATACGCAGTATTTT,CASSRRTSGLGTDTQYF
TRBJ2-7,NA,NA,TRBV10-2,TGCGCCACCATAGGGGGAGAATCCTACGAGCAGTACTTC,CATIGGESYEQYF
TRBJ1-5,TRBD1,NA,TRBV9,TGTGCCAGCAGCGTGACCGGGACAGGACAGCCCCAGCATTTT,CASSVTGTGQPQHF
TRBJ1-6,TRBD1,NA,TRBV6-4,TGTGCCAGCAGTGAGTACGACAGGGCGGATAATTCACCCCTCCACTTT,CASSEYDRADNSPLHF
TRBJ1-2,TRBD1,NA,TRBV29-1,TGCAGCGTAGGACAGGGTCTTGGGTATGGCTACACCTTC,CSVGQGLGYGYTF
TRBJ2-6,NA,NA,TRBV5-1,TGCGCCAGCAGCTTGAGCTCTGGGGCCAACGTCCTGACTTTC,CASSLSSGANVLTF
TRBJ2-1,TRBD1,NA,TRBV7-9,TGTGCCAGCAGCTTTCTAGGGGGCCCTCTCAATGAGCAGTTCTTC,CASSFLGGPLNEQFF
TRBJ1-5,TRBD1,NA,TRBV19,TGTGCCAGTAGTATCGACAGGGAAACAAATCAGCCCCAGCATTTT,CASSIDRETNQPQHF
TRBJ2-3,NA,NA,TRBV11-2,TGTGCCAGCAGCTTAGGTGGGGGGATTACAGATACGCAGTATTTT,CASSLGGGITDTQYF
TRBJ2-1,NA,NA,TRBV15,TGTGCCACCAGCAGAGATTTCAATGAGCAGTTCTTC,CATSRDFNEQFF
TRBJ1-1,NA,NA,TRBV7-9,TGTGCCAGCAGCTTAGGAGGGAGCCGGGAGACTGAAGCTTTCTTT,CASSLGGSRETEAFF
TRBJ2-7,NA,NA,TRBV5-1,TGCGCCAGCAGCTTGGGTAGTCTAGCCATTCCCTACGAGCAGTACTTC,CASSLGSLAIPYEQYF